The 8 T cell receptor beta chains presented below share a single source sample, sequenced in a study of siplizumab effects on memory and regulatory T cells. Clones were read by immunoSEQ multiplex PCR, and TCRdb kept only the in-frame ones, dropping some. The sample lists 50,000 to 75,000 clones; roughly 85% were seen once. The source material was memory CD4+ T cells sorted from blood. The receptor source for this set is a human donor in good health.

This clone occurred once. The V call is TRBV29-1, the J call TRBJ1-2, with a weak D call TRBD1 (5 bases). This CDR3 has 12 residues. Per germline, CDR1 SQVTM and CDR2 ANQGSEA. Trimming took off 5 bases at V and 6 bases at J, with 13 bases between the two ends. The CDR3 loop is CSVPRGSNGYTF. In nucleotides, the CDR3 is TGCAGCGTTCCTCGGGGCTCCAATGGCTACACCTTC.

CDR3 loop: CASRLQGEVYEQYF. In nucleotides, the CDR3 is TGTGCCAGCAGGTTACAGGGGGAGGTGTACGAGCAGTACTTC. This rearrangement joins TRBV7-2 to TRBJ2-7, with TRBD1 identical over 8 bases. The length of the CDR3 is 14 residues. Per the germline V gene, CDR1 is SGHTA and CDR2 is FQGNSA. V was clipped by 6 bases and J by 4 bases; unmatched bases: 8.

DNA of the CDR3: TGTGCCAGAGGACGGACTAGCGGCCAAGAGACCCAGTACTTC. Encoded protein: CARGRTSGQETQYF. The rearrangement links TRBV5-3 to TRBJ2-5, with 10 bases lining up with TRBD2. TRBV5-3 is identified as an open reading frame with a role that is uncertain. The CDR3 is 14 amino acids. The V segment lost 7 bases and the J segment 1 base; nucleotides outside the gene matches: 4.

This clone has just a few counts. The chain joins TRBV28 to TRBJ1-3; D uncertain. V was pared by 7 bases and J by 3 bases, with 4 bases between. The V gene's germline CDR1 is MDHEN and CDR2 SYDVKM. This CDR3 contains 11 residues. The CDR3, as DNA: TGTGCCAGCACAATTGGAAACACCATATATTTT. It translates to CASTIGNTIYF.

The gene calls are TRBV29-1 and TRBJ2-2; 7 bases fit TRBD2. The germline CDR1 and CDR2 sequences are SQVTM and ANQGSEA. V lost 7 bases and J lost 4; bases outside the gene matches: 9. The CDR3 spans 14 residues. The CDR3 DNA follows: TGCAGCGGGACAAGGGGAGGGAGCACCGGGGAGCTGTTTTTT. Amino acid sequence: CSGTRGGSTGELFF.

V is TRBV20-1 and J is TRBJ1-1, with D uncertain. This CDR3 comprises 11 residues. Germline-derived CDR1 and CDR2 are DFQATT and SNEGSKA (reference sequence). The V end was cut by 2 bases, the J end by 1 base, with 2 bases between. As DNA, the CDR3 is TGCAGTGCTAGACAGAACACTGAAGCTTTCTTT. Residues: CSARQNTEAFF.

The V and J genes are TRBV7-9 and TRBJ2-1; the D gene is possibly TRBD1 (6 bases). The CDR3 sequence is 14 residues long. Trimming removed 5 bases at V and 3 bases at J, with 11 bases between. From germline, CDR1 is SEHNR and CDR2 FQNEAQ (reference sequence). The CDR3 sequence: CASSKGQRYNEQFF. The CDR3 region has the DNA TGTGCCAGCAGCAAAGGACAGCGCTACAATGAGCAGTTCTTC.

There are a few counts of this clone. This chain uses TRBV5-6 with TRBJ2-4, with TRBD1 as a possible D gene (8 bases). The V end lost 1 base, the J end lost 5 bases, and 16 bases lay between the germline ends. The CDR3 loop spans 16 amino acids. CDR1 is SGHDT and CDR2 is YYEEEE in the germline V gene. The CDR3 sequence is CASSLSHRGGENIQYF. CDR3 nucleotides: TGTGCCAGCAGCTTGTCCCACAGGGGGGGGGAAAACATTCAGTACTTC.